These 23 T cell receptor beta chains share one sample of origin, sequenced in a study of OX40 agonist ivuxolimab in advanced cancers. Clones were sequenced by immunoSEQ multiplex PCR, and TCRdb holds only the in-frame ones, with some missing. The table includes under 65,000 clones, roughly nine tenths detected once. The material sequenced was CD4+ or CD8+ T cells sorted from blood, taken in a trial of the OX40 agonist ivuxolimab. These receptors were collected from an adult with an advanced solid tumor such as melanoma, head and neck, liver or kidney cancer.

The V and J genes are TRBV4-1 and TRBJ2-1; no clear D. Germline V lookup: CDR1 MGHRA, CDR2 YSYEKL. Trimming shortened V by 0 bases and J by 7 bases, and 10 bases separated the two germline ends. CDR3 length equals 14 residues. CDR3 amino acids: CASSQEMVGNEQFF. For the CDR3, the DNA is TGCGCCAGCAGCCAAGAAATGGTCGGGAATGAGCAGTTCTTC.

The chain joins TRBV11-2 to TRBJ2-2; D is unresolved. The CDR3 runs to 12 residues. Trimming removed 8 bases at V and 3 bases at J, with 7 bases between. CDR1 and CDR2 from the germline V gene are SGHAT and FQNNGV. In DNA form, the CDR3 reads TGTGCCAGCGCGCAGTACACCGGGGAGCTGTTTTTT. Encoded protein: CASAQYTGELFF.

V usage is TRBV12-5 and J usage is TRBJ1-1, with 7 bases that match TRBD1. After removal of 1 base from V and 4 bases from J, the junction contained 0 bases not matched to a gene. Germline assignment: CDR1 LGHNT and CDR2 FRNRAP. The CDR3 length is 13 residues. The CDR3 sequence: CASGLAGGTEAFF. In DNA, the CDR3 is TGTGCTAGTGGTTTGGCAGGGGGCACTGAAGCTTTCTTT.

This clone has only a few counts. The gene calls are TRBV6-1 and TRBJ2-7, with 11 nucleotides matching TRBD1. The J segment lost 1 base and the V segment lost 6 bases, leaving 2 bases of the junction unmatched. The germline V gene encodes CDR1 MNHNS and CDR2 SASEGT. The CDR3 contains 14 residues. CDR3 DNA sequence: TGTGCCAGCAGCGGGACAGGGGGGTCCTACGAGCAGTACTTC. Amino acids: CASSGTGGSYEQYF.

This sequence joins TRBV6-5 and TRBJ2-3, with D perhaps matching TRBD2 (7 bases). V was trimmed by 7 bases and J by 2 bases, leaving 10 bases between them. Germline-derived CDR1 and CDR2 are MNHEY and SVGAGI. The CDR3 runs 13 residues. The CDR3 nucleotides are TGTGCCAGCACGGGGGGCTACACAGATACGCAGTATTTT. Its protein is CASTGGYTDTQYF.

This chain links TRBV5-1 with TRBJ1-1; TRBD1 matches 9 bases. The germline V gene encodes CDR1 SGHRS and CDR2 YFSETQ. The V segment lost 3 bases and the J segment 1 base; nucleotides outside the gene matches: 10. This CDR3 contains 17 residues. DNA for the CDR3: TGCGCCAGCAGCTCCGGAGGGGGGACAGGGAGGAACACTGAAGCTTTCTTT. This codes for CASSSGGGTGRNTEAFF.

V and J are TRBV7-2 and TRBJ1-2; D perhaps matches TRBD1 (6 bases). The CDR3 covers 15 residues. Trimming left V 1 base short and J 4 bases short, with 13 bases between. Germline CDR1 and CDR2: SGHTA and FQGNSA. CDR3 sequence: CASSLETSGVYGYTF. In DNA, the CDR3 is TGTGCCAGCAGCTTAGAGACCTCAGGGGTCTATGGCTACACCTTC.

Regarding this clone: Other DNA sequences from this sample encode an identical CDR3 as well. The CDR3 loop is CASSVGGGATGELFF. The CDR3 bases are TGTGCCAGCAGCGTAGGAGGGGGGGCAACCGGGGAGCTGTTTTTT. The chain joins TRBV9 to TRBJ2-2; possibly TRBD2 for D (7 bases). Trimming left V 0 bases short and J 5 bases short, with 11 bases between. The germline CDR1 and CDR2 sequences are SGDLS and YYNGEE. The CDR3 runs to 15 residues.

The genes are TRBV10-2 and TRBJ2-1, with TRBD2 matching 13 bases. This CDR3 comprises 14 residues. Germline V lookup: CDR1 WSHSY, CDR2 SAAADI. Trimming took 6 bases from V and 7 from J; bases not matched to a gene: 3. CDR3 loop: CASSSGLAGNEQFF. The CDR3 bases are TGCGCCAGCAGCTCGGGACTAGCGGGAAATGAGCAGTTCTTC.

This clone came up a few times. This rearrangement joins TRBV21-1 to TRBJ1-1. TRBV21-1 is shown as a pseudogene. The CDR3 runs 16 residues. CDR3 in DNA: TGTGCCAGCAGCCCCCGAGGCCTATTGATGAACACTGAAGCTTTCTTT. Protein sequence: CASSPRGLLMNTEAFF.

This CDR3 is CASSLRDRDQAFF. In DNA, the CDR3 is TGTGCCAGTAGTCTCCGGGACAGGGATCAAGCTTTCTTT. This chain links TRBV19 with TRBJ1-1, with 9 bases lining up with TRBD1. The CDR3 covers 13 residues. Trimming took 5 bases from V and 9 from J; bases not matched to a gene: 7. The germline gives CDR1 LNHDA, CDR2 SQIVND (reference sequence). Based on the CDR3 plus reference TRBV19 and TRBJ1-1, the full variable domain is DGGITQSPKYLFRKEGQNVTLSCEQNLNHDAMYWYRQDPGQGLRLIYYSQIVNDFQKGDIAEGYSVSREKKESFPLTVTSAQKNPTAFYLCASSLRDRDQAFFGQGTRLTVV.

The gene calls are TRBV7-2 and TRBJ2-1; 8 bases map to TRBD2. The V gene end was trimmed by 5 bases and the J gene end by 7 bases; junction bases not matched to a gene: 16. The CDR3 consists of 17 residues. Germline loops: CDR1 SGHTA, CDR2 FQGNSA. The CDR3 protein is CASSQEGQREFGNEQFF. The CDR3, as DNA: TGTGCCAGCAGCCAAGAGGGCCAGCGGGAGTTCGGAAATGAGCAGTTCTTC. Combining the CDR3 with reference TRBV7-2 and TRBJ2-1 gives the whole variable domain GAGVSQSPSNKVTEKGKDVELRCDPISGHTALYWYRQSLGQGLEFLIYFQGNSAPDKSGLPSDRFSAERTGGSVSTLTIQRTQQEDSAVYLCASSQEGQREFGNEQFFGPGTRLTVL.

The gene calls are TRBV18 and TRBJ1-5, with D hard to call. The length of the CDR3 is 15 residues. The germline gives CDR1 KGHSH, CDR2 LQKENI. Trimming took 2 bases from V and 0 from J, leaving 8 bases between them. The CDR3 loop is CASSPEGYSNQPQHF. The CDR3 bases are TGTGCCAGCTCACCAGAAGGGTATAGCAATCAGCCCCAGCATTTT.

This chain uses TRBV6-4 with TRBJ2-1; 13 bases fit TRBD2. The junction had 6 bases not matched to a gene; V was cut back by 9 bases and J by 4 bases. Germline values: CDR1 MRHNA, CDR2 SNTAGT. The CDR3 runs to 15 residues. For the CDR3, the DNA is TGTGCCAGTTCCTTGGGACTAGCGGGGTACAATGAGCAGTTCTTC. It encodes CASSLGLAGYNEQFF.

J is TRBJ2-1 and V is TRBV5-6; D is unclear. CDR3 size: 13 residues. Germline CDR1 reads SGHDT; CDR2 reads YYEEEE. V lost 3 bases and J lost 10, with 14 bases in between. The CDR3 nucleotides read TGTGCCAGCAGCTCCCGTGGGGTCGGGGAGCAGTTCTTC. Protein sequence: CASSSRGVGEQFF.

The chain joins TRBV6-5 to TRBJ1-1, with D perhaps TRBD1 (6 bases). There are 12 residues in the CDR3. V was pared by 2 bases and J by 5 bases, with 6 bases between. The germline V gene encodes CDR1 MNHEY and CDR2 SVGAGI. The CDR3 DNA is TGTGCCAGCAGTTACACAGGGACTGAAGCTTTCTTT. This translates into CASSYTGTEAFF.

The chain recombines TRBV7-9 with TRBJ1-2, with D uncertain. V lost 4 bases and J lost 6, with 18 bases in between. The germline V gene has CDR1 SEHNR and CDR2 FQNEAQ (reference sequence). The length of the CDR3 is 15 residues. The CDR3 loop is CASSSEAVPSHGYTF. The CDR3 coding sequence is TGTGCCAGCAGCTCCGAGGCGGTTCCTTCGCATGGCTACACCTTC. The full variable domain, rest sourced from reference TRBV7-9 and TRBJ1-2, is DTGVSQNPRHKITKRGQNVTFRCDPISEHNRLYWYRQTLGQGPEFLTYFQNEAQLEKSRLLSDRFSAERPKGSFSTLEIQRTEQGDSAMYLCASSSEAVPSHGYTFGSGTRLTVV.

V is TRBV27 and J is TRBJ1-5; no firm D call. Trimming removed 3 bases from V and 0 bases from J, with 9 bases in between. Germline CDR1 and CDR2: MNHEY and SMNVEV (reference sequence). The CDR3 is 15 residues long. The CDR3 sequence: CASSLRGYSNQPQHF. As DNA, the CDR3 is TGTGCCAGCAGTTTGCGGGGATATAGCAATCAGCCCCAGCATTTT.

This clone was observed a few times. The chain employs TRBV7-9 and TRBJ1-2; a weak D match, TRBD1 (6 bases). The V end was cut by 6 bases, the J end by 10 bases, with 15 bases between. The CDR3 spans 12 residues. Germline V gene lookup returns CDR1 SEHNR and CDR2 FQNEAQ (reference sequence). For the CDR3, the DNA is TGTGCCAGCAGGACTTACAGGGATACCTACACCTTC. Translated: CASRTYRDTYTF. Drawing the rest from reference TRBV7-9 and TRBJ1-2, the complete variable domain is DTGVSQNPRHKITKRGQNVTFRCDPISEHNRLYWYRQTLGQGPEFLTYFQNEAQLEKSRLLSDRFSAERPKGSFSTLEIQRTEQGDSAMYLCASRTYRDTYTFGSGTRLTVV.

The V call is TRBV6-6, the J call TRBJ2-7; D tentatively fits TRBD1 or TRBD2 (5 bases each). V lost 7 bases, J lost 8 bases, and 15 bases lay in between. CDR3 size: 12 residues. The germline V gene has CDR1 MNHNY and CDR2 SVGAGI (reference sequence). CDR3 in amino acids: CASTSGWDQQYV. The CDR3 DNA reads TGTGCCAGCACCAGTGGGTGGGACCAGCAGTACGTC.

The CDR3 region is CASSWRGTGELFF. The CDR3 nucleotides are TGTGCCAGCAGCTGGCGAGGTACCGGGGAGCTGTTTTTT. The chain recombines TRBV5-5 with TRBJ2-2; no clear D. The CDR3 is made up of 13 amino acids. Trimming took off 3 bases at V and 5 bases at J, with 8 bases between the two ends. Germline lookup yields CDR1 SGHKS and CDR2 YYEKEE (reference sequence). The entire variable domain, with the rest obtained from reference TRBV5-5 and TRBJ2-2, is as follows: DAGVTQSPTHLIKTRGQQVTLRCSPISGHKSVSWYQQVLGQGPQFIFQYYEKEERGRGNFPDRFSARQFPNYSSELNVNALLLGDSALYLCASSWRGTGELFFGEGSRLTVL.

This chain uses TRBV11-2 with TRBJ1-1; 7 nucleotides match TRBD1. The CDR3 totals 17 residues. V was clipped by 5 bases and J by 0 bases; unmatched bases: 12. Looked up from germline, CDR1 is SGHAT and CDR2 is FQNNGV. The CDR3 sequence is CASSRTGTALMNTEAFF. Here the CDR3 DNA reads TGTGCCAGCAGCCGTACCGGGACAGCCCTAATGAACACTGAAGCTTTCTTT. Complete variable domain (other parts from reference TRBV11-2 and TRBJ1-1): EAGVAQSPRYKIIEKRQSVAFWCNPISGHATLYWYQQILGQGPKLLIQFQNNGVVDDSQLPKDRFSAERLKGVDSTLKIQPAKLEDSAVYLCASSRTGTALMNTEAFFGQGTRLTVV.

CDR3 in amino acids: CASSYSVLYEQYV. The DNA of the CDR3 is TGTGCCAGCAGTTACTCGGTCCTGTACGAGCAGTACGTC. The V and J genes are TRBV6-6 and TRBJ2-7; D is ambiguous. The CDR3 is 13 residues long. The ends were cut back, 0 bases at V and 4 bases at J, with 7 bases in the middle. Germline loops: CDR1 MNHNY, CDR2 SVGAGI (reference sequence).